The entry below gives a single T cell receptor beta chain sequence along with its context. Its target is unknown. Trimming stripped 1 base from V and 5 bases from J, with 13 bases between. Looked up from germline, CDR1 is SGHRS and CDR2 is YFSETQ. This CDR3 has 14 amino acids. This specimen comes from a study of T cell responses to AZD1222 COVID-19 vaccine. Study information: Second-dose groups at about 4 or about 12 weeks were pooled.

Study-wide results and limits: Seropositive AZD1222 recipients at baseline numbered only five or six. Possibly, clonal diversity was underestimated; donors were largely white British and included more females.

Method: immunoSEQ multiplex PCR; TCRdb's copy keeps in-frame clones and lacks some. The sample has about 130,000 clones, about 92% seen once. The sequence came from an adult in good health. The input for sequencing was peripheral blood, taken on day 0 of AZD1222 vaccination. The V gene is TRBV5-1, the J gene TRBJ2-7; perhaps TRBD2 as D (5 bases). CDR3 amino acids: CASSLSITGNEQYF. In DNA, the CDR3 is TGCGCCAGCAGCTTGAGTATAACGGGAAACGAGCAGTACTTC.